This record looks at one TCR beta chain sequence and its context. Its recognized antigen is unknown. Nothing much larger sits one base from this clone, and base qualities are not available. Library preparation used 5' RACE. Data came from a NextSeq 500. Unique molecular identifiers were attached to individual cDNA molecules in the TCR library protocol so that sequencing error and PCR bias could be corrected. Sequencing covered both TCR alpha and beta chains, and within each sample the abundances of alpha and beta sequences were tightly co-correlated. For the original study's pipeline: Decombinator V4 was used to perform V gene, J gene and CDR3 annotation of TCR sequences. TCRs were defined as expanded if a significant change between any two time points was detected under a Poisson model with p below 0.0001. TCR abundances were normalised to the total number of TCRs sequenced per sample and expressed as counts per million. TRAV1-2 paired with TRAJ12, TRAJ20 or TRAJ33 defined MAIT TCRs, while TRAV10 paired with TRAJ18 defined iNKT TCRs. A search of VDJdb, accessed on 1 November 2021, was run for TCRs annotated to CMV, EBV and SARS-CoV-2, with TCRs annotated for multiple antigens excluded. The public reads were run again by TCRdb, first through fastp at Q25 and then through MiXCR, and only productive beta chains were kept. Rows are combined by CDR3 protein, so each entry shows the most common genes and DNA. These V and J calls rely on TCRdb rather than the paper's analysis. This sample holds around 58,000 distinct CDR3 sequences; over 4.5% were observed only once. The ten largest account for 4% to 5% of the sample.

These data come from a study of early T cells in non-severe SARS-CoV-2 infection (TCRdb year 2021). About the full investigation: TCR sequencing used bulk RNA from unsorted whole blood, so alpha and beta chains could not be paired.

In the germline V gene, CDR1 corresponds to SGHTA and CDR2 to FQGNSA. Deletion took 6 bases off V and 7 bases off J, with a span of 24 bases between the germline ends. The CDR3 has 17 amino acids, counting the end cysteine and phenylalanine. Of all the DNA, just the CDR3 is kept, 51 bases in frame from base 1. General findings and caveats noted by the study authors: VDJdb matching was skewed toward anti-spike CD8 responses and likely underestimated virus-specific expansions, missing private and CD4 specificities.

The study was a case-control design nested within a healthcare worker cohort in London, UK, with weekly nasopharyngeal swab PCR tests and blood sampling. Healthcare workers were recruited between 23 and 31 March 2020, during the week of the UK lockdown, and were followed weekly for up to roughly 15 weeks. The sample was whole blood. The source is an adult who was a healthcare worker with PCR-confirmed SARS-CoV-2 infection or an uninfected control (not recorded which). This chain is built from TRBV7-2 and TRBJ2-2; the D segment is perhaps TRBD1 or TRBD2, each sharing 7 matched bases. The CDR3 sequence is CASSLGGRTRIDGELFF. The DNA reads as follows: TGTGCCAGCAGTCTAGGGGGCAGGACTAGGATTGACGGGGAGCTGTTTTTT. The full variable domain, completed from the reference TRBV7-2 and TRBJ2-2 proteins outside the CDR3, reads GAGVSQSPSNKVTEKGKDVELRCDPISGHTALYWYRQSLGQGLEFLIYFQGNSAPDKSGLPSDRFSAERTGGSVSTLTIQRTQQEDSAVYLCASSLGGRTRIDGELFFGEGSRLTVL.